This T cell receptor beta chain was identified during a study of blood T cells in healthy people across ages. Germline V gives CDR1 SGHTA, CDR2 FQGTGA. The CDR3 has 16 residues. Trimming cost V 2 bases and J 9 bases; bases outside gene matches: 9. Together with a sample-barcoded 5' primer, a J-beta primer mix was included in a second PCR lasting roughly 6 to 12 cycles. In TCRdb, the 5' RACE reads were re-called with MiXCR into one record per CDR3 protein. The table includes 1.8 million or so distinct CDR3 sequences, about 39% detected once. The J gene is TRBJ2-1, the V gene TRBV7-3; 11 bases fit TRBD2. The source material was blood. This TCR derives from a human donor in good health. CDR3 nucleotide sequence: TGTGCCAGCAGCTTATTGGCGACTAGCGGGGCTGGTGAGCAGTTCTTC. It encodes CASSLLATSGAGEQFF.